The rows below give T cell receptor beta chains drawn from one sample of a study of blood T cell repertoires in COVID-19. Generated by immunoSEQ multiplex PCR, the TCRdb table keeps only in-frame clones and is missing some. The sample has some 150,000 clones; roughly 84% are singletons. Sequenced material: peripheral blood. Source of these receptors: a man between 40 and 49 years old with acute or convalescent COVID-19. CDR3s include the opening cysteine and the closing phenylalanine or tryptophan. The D gene is left open where the match is weak. Expanded clones are given a class, and other clones once, few, many or no size at all.

j_call | clone_size | v_call | d_call | cdr3_nt | cdr3_aa
TRBJ2-5 | NA | TRBV20-1 | NA | TGCAGTGCCTACCAAGAGACCCAGTACTTC | CSAYQETQYF
TRBJ1-1 | NA | TRBV3-1/TRBV3-2 | NA | TGTGCCAGCAGCCAAACACCTAACACTGAAGCTTTCTTT | CASSQTPNTEAFF
TRBJ1-4 | once | TRBV19 | TRBD1 | TGTGCCAGTAGGGCCGGGGACAGGGGAAGAGAAAAACTGTTTTTT | CASRAGDRGREKLFF
TRBJ2-7 | NA | TRBV11-2 | NA | TGTGCCAGCAGCTTAGTCGGGACAAATTTTATTGAGCAGTACTTC | CASSLVGTNFIEQYF
TRBJ2-3 | NA | TRBV30 | NA | TGTGCCTGGAGGAGTGAACGCGGCACAGATACGCAGTATTTT | CAWRSERGTDTQYF
TRBJ2-3 | NA | TRBV20-1 | TRBD2 | TGCAGTGCTAGTCCTACCGGGACTAGCGGAGATACGCAGTATTTT | CSASPTGTSGDTQYF
TRBJ2-7 | NA | TRBV7-6 | NA | TGTGCCAGCAGCTTAGGTAACGGGGGGCTAGGCTCTGGCGAGCAGTACTTC | CASSLGNGGLGSGEQYF
TRBJ1-6 | NA | TRBV9 | TRBD1 | TGTGCCAGCAGCCCCCAGGGACAGGGGAATTCACCCCTCCACTTT | CASSPQGQGNSPLHF
TRBJ1-1 | NA | TRBV27 | TRBD1 | TGTGCCAGCAGGAGACAGGGGAACACTGAAGCTTTCTTT | CASRRQGNTEAFF
TRBJ1-3 | NA | TRBV10-3 | NA | TGTGCCATCAGTGATCCTGGAGAGGTGAGCTCTGGAAACACCATATATTTT | CAISDPGEVSSGNTIYF
TRBJ1-2 | NA | TRBV7-2 | NA | TGTGCCAGCAGCTCCACCCTACAGGGCGCTGGCTACACCTTC | CASSSTLQGAGYTF
TRBJ1-6 | NA | TRBV5-5 | NA | TGTGCCAGCAGTCAAGAGGGTTTCTCCTATAATTCACCCCTCCACTTT | CASSQEGFSYNSPLHF
TRBJ2-1 | once | TRBV4-3 | TRBD2 | TGCGCCAGCAGCCAAGATATCAGCGGGGGGGCCCGTGAGCAGTTCTTC | CASSQDISGGAREQFF
TRBJ2-3 | NA | TRBV7-3 | TRBD1 | TGTGCCAGCAGCTCCCGGACAGGTCGCCGAATAACAGATACGCAGTATTTT | CASSSRTGRRITDTQYF
TRBJ1-1 | NA | TRBV5-4 | NA | TGTGCCAGCAGCTTGTATAACACTGAAGCTTTCTTT | CASSLYNTEAFF
TRBJ1-2 | NA | TRBV5-4 | TRBD1 | TGTGCCAGCAACAGGGGCACGGGATCTGGTGGCTACACCTTC | CASNRGTGSGGYTF
TRBJ2-3 | NA | TRBV6-4 | TRBD2 | TGTGCCAGCAGTGACTCGGGCGGGGGGGCAGATACGCAGTATTTT | CASSDSGGGADTQYF
TRBJ1-1 | NA | TRBV2 | TRBD1 | TGTGCCAGCACAGGGACAGGGACCACTGAAGCTTTCTTT | CASTGTGTTEAFF
TRBJ2-5 | NA | TRBV7-7 | TRBD2 | TGTGCCAGCAGCTTAAAGGGTAGCGGGGGGGTCGAGACCCAGTACTTC | CASSLKGSGGVETQYF
TRBJ2-7 | NA | TRBV6-7 | NA | TGTGCCAGCAGTCATGAGATGATCGAGCAGTACTTC | CASSHEMIEQYF
TRBJ1-6 | NA | TRBV19 | TRBD1 | TGTGCCAGTACAATAGGGACAGGGGTGTCACCCCTCCACTTT | CASTIGTGVSPLHF
TRBJ1-3 | NA | TRBV30 | NA | TGTGCCTGGACTAACTCTGGAAACACCATATATTTT | CAWTNSGNTIYF
TRBJ2-3 | NA | TRBV5-1 | TRBD1 | TGCGCCAGCAGCCCGACAGGGATTAATACGCAGTATTTT | CASSPTGINTQYF
TRBJ1-1 | NA | TRBV5-6 | TRBD1 | TGTGCCAGCAGTCGGGGGACAGGGGGCCCCTACACTGAAGCTTTCTTT | CASSRGTGGPYTEAFF
TRBJ2-1 | NA | TRBV7-2 | NA | TGTGCCAGCAGCCCTGGCCCTGAGCAGTTCTTC | CASSPGPEQFF
TRBJ1-6 | NA | TRBV2 | TRBD1 | TGTGCCAGCATCAGCCGGACAGGGGGCAATTCACCCCTCCACTTT | CASISRTGGNSPLHF
TRBJ2-1 | NA | TRBV2 | TRBD2 | TGTGCCAGCAGTGAAGGGTCTAGCGGGGGGGTTAATGAGCAGTTCTTC | CASSEGSSGGVNEQFF
TRBJ2-2 | NA | TRBV30 | NA | TGTGCCTGGAGTGGGGGCAACAGGGTTGTGGTAGCCGGGGAGCTGTTTTTT | CAWSGGNRVVVAGELFF
TRBJ2-7 | NA | TRBV9 | TRBD2 | TGTGCCAGCAGCGTAGGCGGGGGGGTCCACTACGAGCAGTACTTC | CASSVGGGVHYEQYF
TRBJ1-2 | once | TRBV3-1/TRBV3-2 | NA | TGTGCCAGCAGCCAAGAAGGTGAGGACTATGGCTACACCTTC | CASSQEGEDYGYTF
TRBJ2-7 | NA | TRBV4-1 | TRBD2 | TGCGCCAGCAGCCAAGTTGGGCTAGCGGGAACCTACGAGCAGTACTTC | CASSQVGLAGTYEQYF
TRBJ1-6 | NA | TRBV5-8 | NA | TGTGCCAGCAGCAAAGACAGTACCCATTCACCCCTCCACTTT | CASSKDSTHSPLHF
TRBJ2-5 | NA | TRBV12-5 | TRBD1 | TGTGCTAGTGGTTGGAAACCCCTGGGGACAGGGGTGCCCGAGACCCAGTACTTC | CASGWKPLGTGVPETQYF
TRBJ2-3 | NA | TRBV3-1/TRBV3-2 | NA | TGTGCCAGCAGCCGGCGGGACAGAACCACAGATACGCAGTATTTT | CASSRRDRTTDTQYF
TRBJ2-3 | NA | TRBV11-2 | NA | TGTGCCAGCAGCCCCCGGGGGGCGGGGGGCACAGATACGCAGTATTTT | CASSPRGAGGTDTQYF
TRBJ1-5 | NA | TRBV6-5 | NA | TGTGCCAGCTCCGCAGGGCTCAATCAGCCCCAGCATTTT | CASSAGLNQPQHF
TRBJ1-1 | few | TRBV18 | NA | TGTGCCAGCTCACCACTGCGGACTGAAGCTTTCTTT | CASSPLRTEAFF
TRBJ1-2 | few | TRBV7-8 | TRBD1 | TGTGCCAGCAGCGTCGATTTTGGGACAGCCCGGCGAGTGGGCCACTATGGCTACACCTTC | CASSVDFGTARRVGHYGYTF
TRBJ2-3 | NA | TRBV7-2 | NA | TGTGCCAGCAGCCAACGGGACAGTCGGGGGAGACCTGATACGCAGTATTTT | CASSQRDSRGRPDTQYF
TRBJ1-1 | NA | TRBV18 | NA | TGTGCCAGCTCACCGGGGGGGAGCACTGAAGCTTTCTTT | CASSPGGSTEAFF
TRBJ1-2 | NA | TRBV2 | NA | TGTGCCAGCAGAGAGAGAGGCCCTCCCTATGGCTACACCTTC | CASRERGPPYGYTF
TRBJ2-1 | NA | TRBV27 | TRBD1 | TGTGCCAGCAGTCGGGGACAGGGAAGGTTGGGAAATGAGCAGTTCTTC | CASSRGQGRLGNEQFF
TRBJ1-1 | many | TRBV19 | TRBD1 | TGTGCCAGTAGACGTACCGGGACAGTAGGTGAAGCTTTCTTT | CASRRTGTVGEAFF
TRBJ2-7 | NA | TRBV7-6 | NA | TGTGCCAGCAGCTTAGCGGCAGGGGACACCTACGAGCAGTACTTC | CASSLAAGDTYEQYF
TRBJ2-1 | NA | TRBV28 | TRBD2 | TGTGCCAGCACCTCGGGACTAGCGGTCCACAATGAGCAGTTCTTC | CASTSGLAVHNEQFF